The source of this T cell receptor (beta chain) is a study of OX40 agonist ivuxolimab in advanced cancers. Study-level points and caveats: Patients who responded partially at 0.1-3.0 mg/kg showed clonal expansion ranking among the lowest. In a subset of nonresponders, normalized T-cell clonal expansion was also low.

Clones were read by immunoSEQ multiplex PCR, and TCRdb kept only the in-frame ones, dropping some. Of more than 60,000 clones detected, roughly 80% appear once; the ten largest clones hold 4% to 4.5%. Points on this clone: Antigen unknown. Other DNA sequences of this sample code for an identical CDR3.

V shed 0 bases and J 4 bases; nucleotides not matched to a gene: 0. The CDR3 loop spans 15 amino acids. CDR1 is MNHEY and CDR2 is SVGAGI in the germline V gene. The sequence derives from an adult with an advanced solid tumor such as melanoma, head and neck, liver or kidney cancer. Material: CD4+ or CD8+ T cells sorted from blood, obtained in a trial of the OX40 agonist ivuxolimab. This rearrangement joins TRBV6-5 to TRBJ2-5; 12 bases are shared with TRBD2. The CDR3 region is CASSYSTSGGETQYF. CDR3 nucleotides: TGTGCCAGCAGTTACTCGACTAGCGGGGGAGAGACCCAGTACTTC.